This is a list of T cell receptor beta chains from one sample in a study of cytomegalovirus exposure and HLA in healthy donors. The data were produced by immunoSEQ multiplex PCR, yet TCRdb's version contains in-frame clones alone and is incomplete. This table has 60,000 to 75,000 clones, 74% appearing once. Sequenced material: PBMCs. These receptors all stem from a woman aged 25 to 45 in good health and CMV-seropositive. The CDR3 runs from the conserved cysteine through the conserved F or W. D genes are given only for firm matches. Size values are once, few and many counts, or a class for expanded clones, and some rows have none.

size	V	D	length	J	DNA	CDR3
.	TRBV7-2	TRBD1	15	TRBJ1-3	TGTGCCAGCAGCTTCGGGACAGTCTCTGGAAACACCATATATTTT	CASSFGTVSGNTIYF
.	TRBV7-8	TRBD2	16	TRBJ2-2	TGTGCCAGCAGCTCCGGGACTAGCGTCTTTGCCGGGGAGCTGTTTTTT	CASSSGTSVFAGELFF
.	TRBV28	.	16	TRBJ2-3	TGTGCCAGCAGTCCCGGACTGGTTTCTCGCACAGATACGCAGTATTTT	CASSPGLVSRTDTQYF
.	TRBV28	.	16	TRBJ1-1	TGTGCCAGCAGTTTCGCTACAGGCAGGCTGAACACTGAAGCTTTCTTT	CASSFATGRLNTEAFF
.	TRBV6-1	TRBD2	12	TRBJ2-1	TGTGCCAGCAGTGAAGCGCGGACTAGTCAGTTCTTC	CASSEARTSQFF
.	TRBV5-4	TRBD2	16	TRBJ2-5	TGTGCCAGCAGCCATCGGACTAGCGGATATCAAGAGACCCAGTACTTC	CASSHRTSGYQETQYF
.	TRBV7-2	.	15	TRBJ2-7	TGTGCCAGCAGCTTAGGTTTCCAGGGGCCCTACGAGCAGTACTTC	CASSLGFQGPYEQYF
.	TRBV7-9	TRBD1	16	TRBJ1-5	TGTGCCAGCAGTCCTCAGGACAGGGGCGCAACTCAGCCCCAGCATTTT	CASSPQDRGATQPQHF
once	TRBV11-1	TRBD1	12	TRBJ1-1	TGTGTCAGCAGCACAGACAGGGGTGAAGCTTTCTTT	CVSSTDRGEAFF
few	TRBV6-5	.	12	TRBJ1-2	TGTGCCAGCAGGACAGGAAACTATGGCTACACCTTC	CASRTGNYGYTF
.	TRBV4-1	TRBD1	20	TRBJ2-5	TGCGCCAGCAGCCAAGATCCTCGGACAGGTTCCCAGTCCGCTCAAGAGACCCAGTACTTC	CASSQDPRTGSQSAQETQYF
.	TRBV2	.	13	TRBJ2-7	TGTGCCAGCAGGGTGGACAGCTCCTACGAGCAGTACTTC	CASRVDSSYEQYF
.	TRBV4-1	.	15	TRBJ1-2	TGCGCCAGCAGCCAAGAGGTGGTAGCTAACTATGGCTACACCTTC	CASSQEVVANYGYTF
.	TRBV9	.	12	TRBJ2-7	TGTGCCAGCAGCCTCAGCTCCTACGAGCAGTACTTC	CASSLSSYEQYF
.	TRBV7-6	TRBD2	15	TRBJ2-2	TGTGCCAGCAGCTCCCAAGCGGGAGGAATCGGGGAGCTGTTTTTT	CASSSQAGGIGELFF
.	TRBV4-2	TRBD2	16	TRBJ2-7	TGTGCCAGCAGCCAAGAATCTGGACTAGCCTCCTACGAGCAGTACTTC	CASSQESGLASYEQYF
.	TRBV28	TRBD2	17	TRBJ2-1	TGTGCCAGCAGCTTCACTCTGACTAGCGGGGGGTACAATGAGCAGTTCTTC	CASSFTLTSGGYNEQFF
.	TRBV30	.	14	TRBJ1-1	TGTGCCTGGAGGCGGGGACTAATGAACACTGAAGCTTTCTTT	CAWRRGLMNTEAFF
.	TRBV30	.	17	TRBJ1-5	TGTGCCTGGAGCCCCAGTGGGGGGGGAATTAGCAATCAGCCCCAGCATTTT	CAWSPSGGGISNQPQHF
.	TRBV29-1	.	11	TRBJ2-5	TGCAGCGTTGAAGGCGGGGAGACCCAGTACTTC	CSVEGGETQYF
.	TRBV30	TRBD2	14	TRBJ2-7	TGTGCCTGGAGTGTAGACGGGAGGGCCTACGAGCAGTACTTC	CAWSVDGRAYEQYF
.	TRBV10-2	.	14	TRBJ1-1	TGCGCCAGCAGCCGGGGGAATTCGAACACTGAAGCTTTCTTT	CASSRGNSNTEAFF
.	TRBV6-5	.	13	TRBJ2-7	TGTGCCAGCAGTTACGGGCAGTCTTACGAGCAGTACTTC	CASSYGQSYEQYF
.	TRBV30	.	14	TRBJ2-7	TGTGCCTGGGCCTGGGGGCGGGAGTTCGACGAGCAGTACTTC	CAWAWGREFDEQYF
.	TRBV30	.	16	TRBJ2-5	TGTGCCTGGAGTACTCAGCGGCCGAGGCAGGGGGAGACCCAGTACTTC	CAWSTQRPRQGETQYF
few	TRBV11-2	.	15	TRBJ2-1	TGTGCCAGCAGCTTTGAACCGGGCTCCTACAATGAGCAGTTCTTC	CASSFEPGSYNEQFF
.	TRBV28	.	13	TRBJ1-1	TGTGCCAGCAGCTCAACGGTGAACACTGAAGCTTTCTTT	CASSSTVNTEAFF
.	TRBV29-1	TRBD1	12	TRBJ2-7	TGCAGCGTGAGGGACAGCGTATACGAGCAGTACTTC	CSVRDSVYEQYF
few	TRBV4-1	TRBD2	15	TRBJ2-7	TGCGCCAGCAGCCAAGGGGGCGGGAGGACGTACGAGCAGTACTTC	CASSQGGGRTYEQYF
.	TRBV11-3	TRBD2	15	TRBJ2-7	TGTGCCAGCAGCCGTAGCGGGGAAAGCTCCTACGAGCAGTACTTC	CASSRSGESSYEQYF
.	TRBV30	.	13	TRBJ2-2	TGTGCCTGGAGGATAGCGAGTACCGGGGAGCTGTTTTTT	CAWRIASTGELFF
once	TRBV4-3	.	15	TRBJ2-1	TGCGCCAGCAGCCAAGATAGGGGATGGGGCAATGAGCAGTTCTTC	CASSQDRGWGNEQFF
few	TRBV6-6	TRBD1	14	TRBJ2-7	TGTGCCAGCAACCCCCGGGACAGGACCTACGAGCAGTACTTC	CASNPRDRTYEQYF
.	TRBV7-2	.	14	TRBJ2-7	TGTGCCAGCACCTTCGACAGGTTCTCCTACGAGCAGTACTTC	CASTFDRFSYEQYF
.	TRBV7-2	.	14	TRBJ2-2	TGTGCCAGCAGCTTAGTCGGGTCCGAGGGGGAGCTGTTTTTT	CASSLVGSEGELFF
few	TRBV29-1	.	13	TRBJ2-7	TGCAGCGTTGCGGTTCTAGCGACTTACGAGCAGTACTTC	CSVAVLATYEQYF
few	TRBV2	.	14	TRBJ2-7	TGTGCCAGCAGTGCCCGACAATCCCCCTACGAGCAGTACTTC	CASSARQSPYEQYF
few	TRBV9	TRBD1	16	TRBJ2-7	TGTGCCAGCAGCGTAGGGGGTGACAGGGGGTACTACGAGCAGTACTTC	CASSVGGDRGYYEQYF
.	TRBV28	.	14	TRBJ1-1	TGTGCCAGCAGTTTATACGCGAGGAACACTGAAGCTTTCTTT	CASSLYARNTEAFF
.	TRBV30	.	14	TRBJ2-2	TGTGCCTGGCACGAGGGAGGTCACACCGGGGAGCTGTTTTTT	CAWHEGGHTGELFF
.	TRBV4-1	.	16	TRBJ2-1	TGCGCCAGCAGCCATGGCCTCGGGAGATCCTACAATGAGCAGTTCTTC	CASSHGLGRSYNEQFF
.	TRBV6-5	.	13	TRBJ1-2	TGTGCCAGCAGTTACTCCGGGGTGGTAGGCTACACCTTC	CASSYSGVVGYTF
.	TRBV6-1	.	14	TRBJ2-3	TGTGCCAGCAACTTACAGGGTCGCACAGATACGCAGTATTTT	CASNLQGRTDTQYF
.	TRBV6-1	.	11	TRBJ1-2	TGTGCCAGCAGTGAATGGCGGGTTTCCACCTTC	CASSEWRVSTF
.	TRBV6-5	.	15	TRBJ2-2	TGTGCCAGCAGCCTAGCCGGGGCGGGAAAAGTAGGGTTGTTTTTT	CASSLAGAGKVGLFF
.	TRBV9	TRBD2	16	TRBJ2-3	TGTGCCAGCAGCGTGGGGACTAGCGGGAGCACAGATACGCAGTATTTT	CASSVGTSGSTDTQYF
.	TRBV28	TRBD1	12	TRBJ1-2	TGTGCCAGCAGTACAGGGGACTATGGCTACACCTTC	CASSTGDYGYTF
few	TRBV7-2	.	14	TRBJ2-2	TGTGCCAGCAGCTCCCAGCAGGTCACCGGGGAGCTGTTTTTT	CASSSQQVTGELFF